This TCR beta chain was identified during a study of blood T cell repertoires in COVID-19. In the study overall: The study counted Cohort 3 donors as recovered given two negative PCRs, clearance, or symptom resolution. Spain, Italy and the United States supplied samples that represented acute and convalescent COVID-19.

The germline V gene has CDR1 KGHSH and CDR2 LQKENI. V was cut by 3 bases and J by 2 bases, with 7 bases left in between. The CDR3 loop spans 14 amino acids. Living in about 25 US areas, the participants were between roughly 18 and 89 years of age. This clone was picked up a small number of times. Here immunoSEQ multiplex PCR was the method, and the copy in TCRdb shows in-frame clones only, minus some. The data contain over 110,000 clones, about 87% of them seen just once; the ten biggest clones take up 3% to 4.5%. Sequences were obtained from PBMCs or T cells enriched from blood (not recorded which). The rearrangement joins TRBV18 to TRBJ2-2; D uncertain. The sequence was collected from a man aged 50-60 years in a cohort exposed to, infected with or recovered from COVID-19 (not recorded which). The CDR3 DNA sequence: TGTGCCAGCTCACCTGAGATCAACACCGGGGAGCTGTTTTTT. Translation gives CASSPEINTGELFF.